This T cell receptor beta chain was found in a study of shared clonotypes between healthy human individuals. Background on the study: For every donor, three CD4 naive, three CD4 memory, two CD8 naive and one CD8 memory plates were used.

A word on this clone: Its antigen is undetermined.

Whole-study findings and limits: Blood alone was sampled, and tissue repertoires likely differ.

Every subset had its genomic DNA shared out evenly among several immunoSEQ plates. Generated by immunoSEQ multiplex PCR, the TCRdb table keeps only in-frame clones and is missing some. The table has about 1.1 million clones, approximately 80% seen once. V was cut by 3 bases and J by 0 bases, with 9 bases left in between. The CDR3 is 14 residues long. Germline CDR1 and CDR2: ENHRY and SYGVKD. This clonotype originated in a man aged 18-30 years in good health. Some clones in this sample may be carry-over from other donors' samples. The specimen sequenced was memory CD4+ T cells from PBMCs. Stated subset: CD45RA-negative fraction. The rearrangement joins TRBV10-3 to TRBJ2-7; TRBD1 or TRBD2 may be the D gene (5 bases each). The CDR3 reads CAISEPGHSYEQYF. CDR3 DNA: TGTGCCATCAGTGAACCGGGGCACTCCTACGAGCAGTACTTC.